This TCR beta chain comes out of a study of blood T cell repertoires in COVID-19. Overall study: Samples taken during acute and convalescent COVID-19 were collected in the United States, Italy and Spain. In each case, the material was cDNA or gDNA derived from T cells, B-cell-depleted T cells, or PBMCs.

In its sample, this clone was seen once. In the original workflow: Amplification from reference gene primers served as the basis for estimated nucleated cell counts. Using immunoSEQ multiplex PCR, the repertoire was profiled, and TCRdb retains in-frame clones only, with some absent. V and J calls and clone size come straight from that table; D and trimming were deduced from the DNA. The sample contains hundreds of thousands of clones, about 90% of which appear only once. V dropped 9 bases and J dropped 4; count of bases not matched to a gene: 17. CDR3 length: 16 residues. The germline gives CDR1 SNHLY, CDR2 FYNNEI.

The V call is TRBV2, the J call TRBJ1-2; 7 bases are shared with TRBD1. The sequencing sample was made of peripheral blood. This receptor was taken from a man younger than 35 with COVID-19, enrolled during active disease. The CDR3 region is CASIPSTGRSGYGYTF. Here the CDR3 DNA reads TGTGCCAGTATCCCCTCGACAGGGCGAAGCGGCTATGGCTACACCTTC.